This T cell receptor (beta chain) was identified during a study of immune cell composition in non-small cell lung cancer. Across the whole study: Tumours were mainly lung adenocarcinoma or squamous cell carcinoma. Regarding the study as a whole: Lung adenocarcinomas had lower top 10 clone scores and clonality than squamous tumours. Squamous carcinomas (approximately 80%) more often had tumour-associated clones >0.5% than adenocarcinomas (around 33%). Tumour TCR-beta clonality was not significantly tied to smoking pack-years.

With regard to this clone: The antigen is unknown.

Sequencing used immunoSEQ multiplex PCR; TCRdb keeps in-frame clones, though not all of them. The table lists about 4,000 clones, about 73% of them singletons, with more than 20% in the top ten. The germline V and J ends were trimmed by 0 bases and 4 bases, with 10 bases remaining between them. Germline values: CDR1 SGHNT, CDR2 YYREEE (reference sequence). The CDR3 sequence is 15 residues long. Input material: lung tumor tissue. The chain has TRBV5-4 and TRBJ2-2, with D possibly matching TRBD1 (5 bases). The TCR comes from a human donor with non-small cell lung cancer. Here the CDR3 DNA reads TGTGCCAGCAGCTTGGCCGCAAGGGGCACCGGGGAGCTGTTTTTT. It is translated as CASSLAARGTGELFF.